This T cell receptor beta chain came from a study of blood T cell repertoires in COVID-19. Looking at the study overall: Donors in the United States, Italy and Spain gave samples during acute or convalescent COVID-19. In each case, the material was cDNA or gDNA derived from T cells, B-cell-depleted T cells, or PBMCs.

CDR1 is SGDLS and CDR2 is YYNGEE in the germline V gene. V lost 5 bases and J 0 bases, leaving 14 bases between the germline ends. The CDR3 is 16 amino acids. Original data processing: Reference gene primer amplification gave nucleated cell count estimates. The repertoire was sequenced with immunoSEQ multiplex PCR; TCRdb's copy has only in-frame clones and lacks some. The DNA gave D and trimming, while V, J and clone size come from that table. The sample contains about 50,000 clones, more than 85% of which appear only once. The source material was peripheral blood. The chain links TRBV9 to TRBJ2-2; perhaps TRBD1 as D (5 bases). The origin of this receptor is a human donor with active COVID-19. The donor label of this sample is uncertain. CDR3: CASRETTGSNTGELFF. DNA for the CDR3: TGTGCCAGCAGGGAGACAACAGGTTCGAACACCGGGGAGCTGTTTTTT.